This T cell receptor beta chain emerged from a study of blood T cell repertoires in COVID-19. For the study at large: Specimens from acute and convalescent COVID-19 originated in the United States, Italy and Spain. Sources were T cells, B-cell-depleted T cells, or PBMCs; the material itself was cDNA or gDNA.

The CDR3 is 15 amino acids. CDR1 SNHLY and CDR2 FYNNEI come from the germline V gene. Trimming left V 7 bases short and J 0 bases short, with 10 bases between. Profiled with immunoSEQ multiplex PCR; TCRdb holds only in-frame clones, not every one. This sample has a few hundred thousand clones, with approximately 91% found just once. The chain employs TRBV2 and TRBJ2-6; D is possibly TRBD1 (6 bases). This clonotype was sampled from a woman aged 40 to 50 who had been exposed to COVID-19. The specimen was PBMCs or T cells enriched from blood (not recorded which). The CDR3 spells CASKAGVSGANVLTF. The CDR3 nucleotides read TGTGCCAGCAAAGCAGGGGTCTCTGGGGCCAACGTCCTGACTTTC.